These T cell receptor beta chains were read from a single sample in a study of blood T cell repertoires in COVID-19. Sequenced by immunoSEQ multiplex PCR; TCRdb stores in-frame clones only, minus some. This repertoire shows 150,000 to 200,000 clones, approximately 80% found once; its top ten account for 11%. Specimen: PBMCs or T cells enriched from blood (not recorded which). These receptors were obtained from a man aged 45 to 65 who had recovered from COVID-19. Each CDR3 is given with its conserved first and last residue. Fields, in order: D gene, V gene, J gene, CDR3 length, CDR3 DNA, CDR3 protein. D genes are given only for firm matches.

>TRBD2|TRBV6-5|TRBJ2-3|15
TGTGCCAGCAGCCAGAGCGGGGTAAGCACAGATACGCAGTATTTT
CASSQSGVSTDTQYF
>-|TRBV27|TRBJ2-3|13
TGTGCCAGCAGTTCCATTCCCCGGGGTGGGCAGTATTTT
CASSSIPRGGQYF
>-|TRBV28|TRBJ1-2|14
TGTGCCAGCAGTTTTGGAGCGGAAAGGACGCGCTACACCTTC
CASSFGAERTRYTF
>TRBD2|TRBV7-8|TRBJ2-2|18
TGTGCCAGCAGAGGTTGGGCGGGAGCGCCCCCGGGCACCGGGGAGCTGTTTTTT
CASRGWAGAPPGTGELFF
>-|TRBV20-1|TRBJ2-5|10
TGCAGTGAGGGGTTGGAGACCCAGTACTTC
CSEGLETQYF
>-|TRBV7-6|TRBJ2-7|13
TGTGCCAGCAGCTTAACGACTTCCTACGAGCAGTACTTC
CASSLTTSYEQYF
>-|TRBV7-9|TRBJ2-1|14
TGTGCCAGCAGCTTAGCGGGGCTAAGCAATGAGCAGTTCTTC
CASSLAGLSNEQFF
>-|TRBV4-1|TRBJ1-2|17
TGCGCCAGCAGCCAATCCATCAGGGACAAGACTGGATATGGCTACACCTTC
CASSQSIRDKTGYGYTF
>-|TRBV18|TRBJ2-5|11
TGTGCCAGCTCCCCTAAAGAGACCCAGTACTTC
CASSPKETQYF
>-|TRBV18|TRBJ2-5|12
TGTGCCAGCTCACTCAGGGGCGAGACCCAGTACTTC
CASSLRGETQYF
>TRBD2|TRBV11-2|TRBJ2-7|12
TGTGCCAGCAGCCCGGGGGGTTCAAAGGCGTACTTC
CASSPGGSKAYF
>-|TRBV24-1|TRBJ1-1|14
TGTGCCACCAGTGACGCAGGGGAATACACTGAAGCTTTCTTT
CATSDAGEYTEAFF
>-|TRBV29-1|TRBJ1-2|13
TGCAGCGTGGCGACTGCAGCTAACTATGGCTACACCTTC
CSVATAANYGYTF
>-|TRBV10-3|TRBJ2-7|13
TGTGCCATCAGTGAAGGGGGGGCTGACGAGCAGTACTTC
CAISEGGADEQYF
>-|TRBV6-5|TRBJ2-7|14
TGTGCCAGCAGTTACTCGAGTTCCTCATACGAGCAGTACTTC
CASSYSSSSYEQYF
>-|TRBV27|TRBJ1-1|15
TGTGCCAGCCTTACCCTCTCGGGGGGTAGCCATGAAGCTTTCTTT
CASLTLSGGSHEAFF
>TRBD1|TRBV29-1|TRBJ1-1|13
TGCAGGGCAGACAGGGGTTTGAACACTGAAGCTTTCTTT
CRADRGLNTEAFF
>-|TRBV5-1|TRBJ1-2|14
TGCGCCAGCAGATTGGACAGCAGGGGCTATGGCTACACCTTC
CASRLDSRGYGYTF